These T cell receptor beta chains were read from a single sample in a study of PD-L1 blockade in urothelial cancer. Generated by immunoSEQ multiplex PCR, the TCRdb table keeps only in-frame clones and is missing some. The sample comprises approximately 67,000 clones, 70% to 90% of which are singletons, and more than 13% rests with the top ten. Sample: PBMCs, taken around atezolizumab (anti-PD-L1) treatment. All receptors derive from a man in his 60s with urothelial cancer. The CDR3 runs from the conserved cysteine through the conserved F or W. The order of the fields is clone size, D gene, V gene, J gene, CDR3 DNA, CDR3 protein. A D gene is named only where the DNA matches it firmly. Clone size appears in some rows only: once, few, many, or a class for an expanded clone.

-,-,TRBV10-2,TRBJ1-5,TGCGCCAGCAGTGAACAGGGTAATCAGCCCCAGCATTTT,CASSEQGNQPQHF
-,-,TRBV6-4,TRBJ1-3,TGTGCCAGCAGTGACTTTTGCAGATTTTCTGGAAACACCATATATTTT,CASSDFCRFSGNTIYF
-,TRBD1,TRBV5-1,TRBJ1-2,TGCGCCAGCAGCCGGTCCGGGACAGAGAACTATGGCTACACCTTC,CASSRSGTENYGYTF
-,-,TRBV6-1,TRBJ1-6,TGTGCCAGCAGTTACGGTTCACCCCTCCACTTT,CASSYGSPLHF
-,TRBD1,TRBV10-1,TRBJ1-6,TGCGCCAGCAGTGAGTCGGGACAGGGAAAATCACCCCTCCACTTT,CASSESGQGKSPLHF
-,TRBD1,TRBV19,TRBJ1-1,TGTGCCAGTACAACTATAACCGGGACAGGGGCCACTGAAGCTTTCTTT,CASTTITGTGATEAFF
-,-,TRBV5-4,TRBJ1-1,TGTGCCAGCAGCGGGAGGTCAATCTCGCGCACTGAAGCTTTCTTT,CASSGRSISRTEAFF
-,TRBD2,TRBV5-6,TRBJ2-5,TGTGCCAGCAGCTCACTAGCGGGGGAAGAGACCCAGTACTTC,CASSSLAGEETQYF
-,TRBD1,TRBV4-1,TRBJ2-1,TGCGCCAGCAGCCCAGGGGACAGGGGGGGAAACAATGAGCAGTTCTTC,CASSPGDRGGNNEQFF
once,-,TRBV6-5,TRBJ1-1,TGTGCCAGCACTTACGGGGTCGGACAAGGGACTGAAGCTTTCTTT,CASTYGVGQGTEAFF
-,-,TRBV10-2,TRBJ2-1,TGCGCCAGCAGTGGAAACAGGGTAGGGGGCAATGAGCAGTTCTTC,CASSGNRVGGNEQFF